The 6 T cell receptor beta chains below all came from one sample that was sequenced in a study of early T cells in non-severe SARS-CoV-2 infection (dated by TCRdb to the early 2020s). The library came from 5' RACE. Instrument on record: NextSeq 500. Clones were called with MiXCR by TCRdb after fastp trimmed the public reads at Q25, and only in-frame beta chains were retained. For every CDR3 protein sequence, its rows merge into one entry that carries the most common genes and DNA. The sample records 100,000 or so distinct CDR3 sequences, roughly 15% of which are singletons. The ten biggest clones cover 5% to 5.5% of the sample. The material sequenced was whole blood, taken at baseline. The receptors were sampled from an adult who was a healthcare worker with PCR-confirmed SARS-CoV-2 infection or an uninfected control (not recorded which).

This chain links TRBV29-1 with TRBJ1-5, with D uncertain. Per the germline V gene, CDR1 is SQVTM and CDR2 is ANQGSEA. With 6 bases removed from V and 4 bases from J, the gap between germline ends came to 13 bases. This CDR3 has 13 residues. The CDR3 region has the DNA TGCAGCGTGGGTGACGGACGGAATCAGCCCCAGCATTTT. As protein: CSVGDGRNQPQHF. The complete variable domain, with remaining parts taken from reference TRBV29-1 and TRBJ1-5, reads SAVISQKPSRDICQRGTSLTIQCQVDSQVTMMFWYRQQPGQSLTLIATANQGSEATYESGFVIDKFPISRPNLTFSTLTVSNMSPEDSSIYLCSVGDGRNQPQHFGDGTRLSIL.

V is TRBV5-1 and J is TRBJ2-5, with TRBD1 identical over 8 bases. Germline V gives CDR1 SGHRS, CDR2 YFSETQ. The length of the CDR3 is 15 residues. V trimming: 6 bases; J trimming: 1 base; junction bases outside the gene matches: 8. The CDR3: CASNPPGTGQETQYF. The CDR3, as DNA: TGCGCCAGCAATCCTCCCGGGACAGGCCAAGAGACCCAGTACTTC.

This clonotype was counted only a few times. V usage is TRBV28 and J usage is TRBJ2-4; D not resolved. V lost 8 bases to trimming and J lost 7 bases, with 12 bases between them. The V gene's germline CDR1 is MDHEN and CDR2 SYDVKM. The CDR3 extends over 12 amino acids. The CDR3 coding sequence is TGTGCCAGCGGGTACAGATCCAACATTCAGTACTTC. Encoded protein: CASGYRSNIQYF.

This clonotype was counted a few times. The CDR3 DNA is TGTGCCAGCAGCCCGGACAGGGCCTTTTCACCCCTCCACTTT. Translation: CASSPDRAFSPLHF. The rearrangement links TRBV6-5 to TRBJ1-6, with 8 bases aligning to TRBD1. The germline CDR1 and CDR2 sequences are MNHEY and SVGAGI. CDR3 size: 14 residues. V lost 6 bases and J lost 9; bases outside the gene matches: 7.

This clonotype was detected only a few times. The genes are TRBV7-6 and TRBJ2-7; 9 bases are a match to TRBD1. CDR3 length: 15 amino acids. Per the germline V gene, CDR1 is SGHVS and CDR2 is FNYEAQ. The ends lost 5 bases at V and 7 bases at J; junction bases unmatched: 12. The CDR3 spells CASSPLQGATGEQYF. The CDR3 nucleotides are TGTGCCAGCAGCCCGCTACAGGGGGCGACGGGAGAGCAGTACTTC.

This clonotype has at least ten counts. DNA of the CDR3: TGTGCCAGCAGTGAGGGAGGCCGGGAGAAGTACTTC. Translation gives CASSEGGREKYF. V and J are TRBV12-3 or TRBV12-4 and TRBJ2-7; a weak D match, TRBD2 (6 bases). The ends were cut back, 5 bases at V and 11 bases at J, with 16 bases in the middle. The CDR3 totals 12 residues.